The next 29 T cell receptor beta chains were all read from a single sample in a study of blood T cell repertoires in COVID-19. Measured with immunoSEQ multiplex PCR; TCRdb has only the in-frame clones, and not every one. This table holds hundreds of thousands of clones, 88% found once. The specimen sequenced was peripheral blood. The receptors were sampled from a man in his late teens or twenties with active or convalescent COVID-19.

The V call is TRBV19, the J call TRBJ2-3, with D perhaps TRBD1 (6 bases). The CDR3 is 15 amino acids. Germline CDR1 reads LNHDA; CDR2 reads SQIVND (reference sequence). V lost 6 bases and J lost 2, with 15 bases in between. The CDR3 protein is CASSRTVLATDTQYF. CDR3 in DNA: TGTGCCAGTAGCCGGACAGTTTTGGCCACAGATACGCAGTATTTT.

The V gene is TRBV6-5, the J gene TRBJ2-5; TRBD2 is a possible D gene (5 bases). Germline V CDR1 and CDR2: MNHEY, SVGAGI. V was trimmed by 8 bases and J by 5 bases, leaving 18 bases between them. CDR3 length equals 14 residues. The CDR3 coding sequence is TGTGCCAGCGTGAGGGAGCTCTCCAGGGAGACCCAGTACTTC. Translation gives CASVRELSRETQYF.

This chain uses TRBV15 with TRBJ1-2, with a tentative D call TRBD1 (6 bases). The germline V and J ends were trimmed by 4 bases and 2 bases, with 11 bases remaining between them. The CDR3 is 14 residues long. Germline CDR1 reads LNHNV; CDR2 reads YYDKDF (reference sequence). In nucleotides, the CDR3 is TGTGCCACCAGCACCGAGACAGGAAACTATGGCTACACCTTC. Translating it yields CATSTETGNYGYTF.

This chain links TRBV12-5 with TRBJ2-3; 9 bases map to TRBD2. Per germline, CDR1 LGHNT and CDR2 FRNRAP. The CDR3 loop spans 14 amino acids. The junction had 4 bases not matched to a gene; V was cut back by 6 bases and J by 3 bases. CDR3 region: CASGLSGGTDTQYF. The CDR3 DNA sequence: TGTGCTAGTGGCCTGAGCGGGGGGACAGATACGCAGTATTTT.

The chain has TRBV19 and TRBJ2-7; 9 bases match TRBD2. With V trimmed by 5 bases and J by 6 bases, 5 bases remained unmatched. CDR3 length equals 13 residues. CDR1 and CDR2 (germline): LNHDA, SQIVND (reference sequence). The CDR3 DNA reads TGTGCCAGTAGTGGTGGCGGGGGGGGCGAGCAGTACTTC. This translates into CASSGGGGGEQYF. Drawing the rest from reference TRBV19 and TRBJ2-7, the complete variable domain is DGGITQSPKYLFRKEGQNVTLSCEQNLNHDAMYWYRQDPGQGLRLIYYSQIVNDFQKGDIAEGYSVSREKKESFPLTVTSAQKNPTAFYLCASSGGGGGEQYFGPGTRLTVT.

This clone appeared a single time. V is TRBV11-2 and J is TRBJ2-3, with TRBD2 matching over 8 bases. The CDR3 loop spans 16 amino acids. V lost 1 base and J lost 3; bases outside the gene matches: 6. The germline CDR1 and CDR2 sequences are SGHAT and FQNNGV. The CDR3 reads CASSLAPGGLTDTQYF. In DNA, the CDR3 is TGTGCCAGCAGCTTAGCCCCGGGGGGGTTGACAGATACGCAGTATTTT.

The chain carries TRBV10-3 and TRBJ1-1; TRBD1 is a possible D gene (5 bases). The CDR3 length is 15 residues. Germline V CDR1 and CDR2: ENHRY, SYGVKD. Deletions cut 5 bases from V and 0 bases from J, with 13 bases between. CDR3 sequence reads: CAISKQVSVNTEAFF. In nucleotides, the CDR3 is TGTGCCATCAGTAAACAGGTTTCGGTGAACACTGAAGCTTTCTTT.

The V call is TRBV11-2, the J call TRBJ1-2; 8 positions agree with TRBD1. Trimming removed 5 bases from V and 7 bases from J; junction bases left unmatched: 12. CDR1 is SGHAT and CDR2 is FQNNGV in the germline V gene. CDR3 length: 15 residues. The DNA of the CDR3 is TGTGCCAGCAGCCGGATCCGGGACAGGATGGTTGGCTACACCTTC. Its protein product is CASSRIRDRMVGYTF.

V is TRBV5-6 and J is TRBJ2-7; D is possibly TRBD2 (6 bases). CDR1 and CDR2 from the germline V gene are SGHDT and YYEEEE. Trimming pared 4 bases from V and 1 base from J, leaving 9 bases between. The CDR3 has 13 amino acids. The CDR3 sequence is CASSVGTSYEQYF. CDR3 coding DNA: TGTGCCAGCAGCGTAGGGACTTCCTACGAGCAGTACTTC. The variable domain in full, completed from reference TRBV5-6 and TRBJ2-7, reads DAGVTQSPTHLIKTRGQQVTLRCSPKSGHDTVSWYQQALGQGPQFIFQYYEEEERQRGNFPDRFSGHQFPNYSSELNVNALLLGDSALYLCASSVGTSYEQYFGPGTRLTVT.

This chain connects TRBV7-9 to TRBJ1-1; D remains ambiguous. Trimming stripped 1 base from V and 5 bases from J, with 17 bases between. The CDR3 runs 16 residues. Germline V gene lookup returns CDR1 SEHNR and CDR2 FQNEAQ (reference sequence). The CDR3 DNA is TGTGCCAGCAGCTTAGGGGGTGGAGGGAGATTAACTGAAGCTTTCTTT. The encoded protein is CASSLGGGGRLTEAFF.

This clone was recorded once. Here the CDR3 reads CASSLGQGFVGTQYF. The CDR3 coding sequence is TGTGCCAGCAGCCTAGGACAGGGGTTTGTAGGGACCCAGTACTTC. The chain links TRBV7-2 to TRBJ2-5; 9 bases fit TRBD1. This CDR3 comprises 15 residues. Germline CDR1 and CDR2: SGHTA and FQGNSA. V trimming: 5 bases; J trimming: 7 bases; junction bases outside the gene matches: 11.

The V and J genes are TRBV5-6 and TRBJ2-7, with 10 bases lining up with TRBD1. CDR1 is SGHDT, CDR2 YYEEEE, per germline. Trimming cost V 3 bases and J 2 bases; bases outside gene matches: 2. This CDR3 has 14 amino acids. CDR3 sequence reads: CASSSGTGAYEQYF. For the CDR3, the DNA is TGTGCCAGCAGCTCCGGGACAGGGGCCTACGAGCAGTACTTC.

The rearrangement links TRBV3-1 (or the pseudogene TRBV3-2) to TRBJ2-2, with D possibly being TRBD2 (6 bases). This CDR3 is 13 amino acids long. Trimming took off 4 bases at V and 13 bases at J, with 16 bases between the two ends. Per germline, CDR1 LGHDT and CDR2 YNNKEL (reference sequence). The CDR3 DNA follows: TGTGCCAGCAGCCGAGGGGCGACCGGGAGGCTGTTTTTT. Protein: CASSRGATGRLFF.

The V call is TRBV6-5, the J call TRBJ2-5; D perhaps matches TRBD1 (6 bases). V lost 6 bases, J lost 5 bases, and 16 bases lay in between. The germline V gene encodes CDR1 MNHEY and CDR2 SVGAGI. CDR3 size: 14 residues. In DNA, the CDR3 is TGTGCCAGCAGGCAGGGAAGGGGGAAGGAGACCCAGTACTTC. Its translation: CASRQGRGKETQYF.

The rearrangement joins TRBV5-4 to TRBJ2-3; possible D gene TRBD2, 7 bases. CDR1 and CDR2 from the germline V gene are SGHNT and YYREEE (reference sequence). This CDR3 has 16 amino acids. V was shortened by 3 bases and J by 6 bases, with 20 bases between the two germline ends. The CDR3 protein is CASSSRGGARGDTQYF. CDR3 sequence (DNA): TGTGCCAGCAGCTCCCGAGGGGGGGCGCGTGGGGATACGCAGTATTTT.

The gene calls are TRBV5-1 and TRBJ2-7; 9 bases fit TRBD2. This CDR3 is 16 amino acids long. Unmatched junction bases numbered 14, after V lost 5 bases and J lost 5 bases. Germline V gene lookup returns CDR1 SGHRS and CDR2 YFSETQ. The CDR3 bases are TGCGCCAGCAGGGCCTCCATGGCGGGGGGGGCCCACGAGCAGTACTTC. It encodes CASRASMAGGAHEQYF.

The J gene is TRBJ1-5, the V gene TRBV10-3; 8 positions agree with TRBD1. The ends lost 0 bases at V and 0 bases at J; junction bases unmatched: 10. There are 19 residues in the CDR3. Per the germline V gene, CDR1 is ENHRY and CDR2 is SYGVKD. CDR3 protein: CAISESPGDRPYSNQPQHF. The CDR3 region has the DNA TGTGCCATCAGTGAGTCCCCTGGGGACAGGCCATATAGCAATCAGCCCCAGCATTTT.

The chain combines TRBV18 with TRBJ1-5; 7 bases are shared with TRBD1. Germline V gives CDR1 KGHSH, CDR2 LQKENI. V trimming: 1 base; J trimming: 6 bases; junction bases outside the gene matches: 9. This CDR3 spans 16 amino acids. Here the CDR3 reads CASSPLPGGGGQPQHF. The CDR3 nucleotides are TGTGCCAGCTCACCACTTCCAGGGGGTGGCGGTCAGCCCCAGCATTTT.

The rearrangement joins TRBV14 to TRBJ2-5; weak D call: TRBD1 (5 bases). Trimming stripped 6 bases from V and 3 bases from J, with 20 bases between. Germline assignment: CDR1 SGHDN and CDR2 FVKESK. This CDR3 is built from 16 residues. The CDR3 spells CASSKRQRYGEETQYF. The CDR3 nucleotides are TGTGCCAGCAGTAAAAGACAGCGATATGGGGAAGAGACCCAGTACTTC.

The V call is TRBV12-3 or TRBV12-4, the J call TRBJ2-3, with D possibly being TRBD2 (5 bases). With 7 bases removed from V and 0 bases from J, the gap between germline ends came to 8 bases. The CDR3 contains 13 residues. CDR3 region: CASKVASTDTQYF. The DNA for the CDR3 is TGTGCCAGCAAGGTAGCGAGCACAGATACGCAGTATTTT.

The chain links TRBV7-2 to TRBJ2-7, with 8 bases that match TRBD2. Trimming at V came to 5 bases and at J to 4 bases, leaving 13 bases not matched to a gene. Germline CDR1 and CDR2: SGHTA and FQGNSA. CDR3 length: 16 amino acids. The chain's CDR3 is CASSLGVAGTFYEQYF. For the CDR3, the DNA is TGTGCCAGCAGCCTAGGGGTAGCGGGGACTTTTTACGAGCAGTACTTC.

Turning to this clone: Other DNA sequences in the same sample also yield this CDR3. The chain links TRBV7-9 to TRBJ1-2; TRBD1 agrees at 8 bases. The germline gives CDR1 SEHNR, CDR2 FQNEAQ (reference sequence). This CDR3 is 13 amino acids long. J lost 4 bases, V lost 5 bases, and 3 bases had no gene match. The DNA for the CDR3 is TGTGCCAGCAGCCCAGGGGGCCCCTATGGCTACACCTTC. Protein sequence: CASSPGGPYGYTF.

This chain links TRBV13 with TRBJ2-7; D perhaps matches TRBD1 (6 bases). V was trimmed by 5 bases and J by 3 bases, leaving 14 bases between them. Germline assignment: CDR1 PRHDT and CDR2 FYEKMQ (reference sequence). The CDR3 is 14 amino acids. The CDR3 loop reads CASSPQRTVYEQYF. The CDR3 bases are TGTGCCAGCAGCCCCCAGAGGACAGTCTACGAGCAGTACTTC.

V is TRBV5-1 and J is TRBJ1-5, with 8 bases lining up with TRBD1. The germline V gene encodes CDR1 SGHRS and CDR2 YFSETQ. The CDR3 spans 15 residues. J lost 9 bases, V lost 5 bases, and 13 bases had no gene match. CDR3 in amino acids: CASRYGQGGFWPQHF. In DNA form, the CDR3 reads TGCGCCAGCAGGTATGGACAGGGCGGATTCTGGCCCCAGCATTTT.

V and J are TRBV7-9 and TRBJ1-4; 7 bases map to TRBD1. V lost 5 bases and J lost 8; bases outside the gene matches: 5. Germline assignment: CDR1 SEHNR and CDR2 FQNEAQ (reference sequence). CDR3 length equals 13 residues. The CDR3 loop reads CASSRGPGEKLFF. The CDR3, as DNA: TGTGCCAGCAGCAGGGGGCCAGGGGAAAAACTGTTTTTT.

V gene TRBV5-4 combines with J gene TRBJ1-2; 7 bases align to TRBD1. The CDR3 is made up of 15 amino acids. V trimming: 0 bases; J trimming: 0 bases; junction bases outside the gene matches: 2. Looked up from germline, CDR1 is SGHNT and CDR2 is YYREEE (reference sequence). The CDR3 DNA sequence: TGTGCCAGCAGCTTGGGAGGGACAGCTAACTATGGCTACACCTTC. It encodes CASSLGGTANYGYTF.

The chain joins TRBV10-3 to TRBJ1-5, with D perhaps TRBD1 (5 bases). V shed 4 bases and J shed 2 bases, with 9 bases lying between them. This CDR3 has 14 amino acids. CDR1 is ENHRY, CDR2 SYGVKD, per germline. CDR3 protein: CAISVGERNQPQHF. CDR3 bases: TGTGCCATCAGTGTAGGGGAACGCAATCAGCCCCAGCATTTT.

This chain joins TRBV6-1 and TRBJ1-1, with 8 bases identical to TRBD1. This CDR3 region has 14 residues. The V gene end was trimmed by 3 bases and the J gene end by 3 bases; junction bases not matched to a gene: 3. Germline loops: CDR1 MNHNS, CDR2 SASEGT. This chain's CDR3 is CASSELRGHTEAFF. In nucleotides, the CDR3 is TGTGCCAGCAGTGAGCTCAGGGGGCACACTGAAGCTTTCTTT.

The chain joins TRBV5-1 to TRBJ2-5; maybe TRBD1 (6 bases). Trimming stripped 2 bases from V and 6 bases from J, with 14 bases between. The germline CDR1 and CDR2 sequences are SGHRS and YFSETQ. The CDR3 is 14 residues long. Here the CDR3 DNA reads TGCGCCAGCAGCTTAGCCAGGGGTCAACAGACCCAGTACTTC. Encoded protein: CASSLARGQQTQYF.